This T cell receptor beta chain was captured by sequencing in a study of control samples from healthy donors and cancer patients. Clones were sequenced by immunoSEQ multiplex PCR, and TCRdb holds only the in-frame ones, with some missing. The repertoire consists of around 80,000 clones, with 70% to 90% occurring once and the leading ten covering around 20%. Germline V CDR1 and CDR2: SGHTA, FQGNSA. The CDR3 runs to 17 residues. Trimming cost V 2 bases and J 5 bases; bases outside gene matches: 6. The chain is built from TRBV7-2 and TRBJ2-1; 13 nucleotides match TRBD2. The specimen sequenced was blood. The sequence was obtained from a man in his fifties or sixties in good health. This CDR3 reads CASSLRLAGGSNNEQFF. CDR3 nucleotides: TGTGCCAGCAGCTTAAGACTAGCGGGGGGTTCTAACAATGAGCAGTTCTTC.